The 5 T cell receptor beta chains listed next were all sequenced from one sample in a study of T cells in Graves' hyperthyroidism and ophthalmopathy. Regions amplified from RNA transcripts were the TCR beta CDR3 regions. Carried out on the TCR CDR3, a first-round RT-PCR used the HTBI primer set. TCRdb analysed the multiplex PCR reads with MiXCR anew, one entry per CDR3 protein. The repertoire includes fewer than 500,000 distinct CDR3 sequences, about 13% of them detected once, and 20% sits in the top ten. Sequenced sample: blood. The receptors shown here come from a man aged 25-45 years with Graves' hyperthyroidism that later progressed to Graves' ophthalmopathy.

This clonotype was counted ten times or more. This chain connects TRBV7-2 to TRBJ2-5; D not resolved. The CDR3 length is 14 residues. The germline V and J ends were trimmed by 5 bases and 0 bases, with 10 bases remaining between them. Looked up from germline, CDR1 is SGHTA and CDR2 is FQGNSA. CDR3 loop: CASSPAMYQETQYF. The CDR3, as DNA: TGTGCCAGCAGCCCTGCAATGTACCAAGAGACCCAGTACTTC.

This clonotype was observed at least ten times. The chain is built from TRBV6-1 and TRBJ2-2; the D is unclear. The CDR3 covers 14 residues. V lost 5 bases, J lost 5 bases, and 12 bases lay in between. Germline V gives CDR1 MNHNS, CDR2 SASEGT. The CDR3: CASSLNSRTGELFF. The CDR3 DNA reads as TGTGCCAGCAGTTTAAACAGCCGAACCGGGGAGCTGTTTTTT.

This clonotype was counted at least ten times. The rearrangement links TRBV16 to TRBJ2-7, with D tentatively TRBD1 (8 bases). Trimming took off 4 bases at V and 4 bases at J, with 26 bases between the two ends. The CDR3 length is 18 residues. The germline V gene encodes CDR1 KGHSY and CDR2 FQNENV. The CDR3 loop reads CASSPPQFNRGGTYEQYF. CDR3 nucleotides: TGTGCCAGCAGCCCGCCCCAATTTAACAGGGGGGGGACATACGAGCAGTACTTC.

In this sample, this clonotype turned up a few times. A read error is possible here, since a much larger clone lies one base away. The rearrangement joins TRBV7-3 to TRBJ2-3; D is possibly TRBD1 (5 bases). The last part of the DNA fits TRBJ1-5 better; the J call may be wrong. The CDR3 extends over 15 amino acids. The germline gives CDR1 SGHTA, CDR2 FQGTGA. CDR3: CASSLGGGTTDTQHF. CDR3 DNA: TGTGCCAGCAGCTTAGGGGGGGGTACCACAGATACGCAGCATTTT.

This clonotype was counted at least ten times. The CDR3 DNA is TGTGCCAGCAGCCCGGGGACAGGGGGCATCTACGAGCAGTACTTC. This codes for CASSPGTGGIYEQYF. The chain uses TRBV7-9 and TRBJ2-7, with 12 bases lining up with TRBD1. The germline CDR1 and CDR2 sequences are SEHNR and FQNEAQ (reference sequence). V lost 5 bases, J lost 3 bases, and 5 bases stayed unmatched. The CDR3 extends over 15 amino acids.